This T cell receptor beta chain is drawn from a study of identical twins. Unique molecular identifiers were in the cDNA, with template-switch universal primer binding. TCRdb reprocessed the 5' RACE reads via MiXCR and lists one record per CDR3 protein. The data show some 230,000 distinct CDR3 sequences, with over 5% seen just once and roughly 15% held by the top ten. CDR1 and CDR2 from the germline V gene are SQVTM and ANQGSEA. CDR3 size: 16 residues. The ends lost 1 base at V and 6 bases at J; junction bases unmatched: 9. This clonotype was seen at least ten times. The same data also went into a second study, on T cells expressing NK-cell markers. This second report adds: With respect to HCMV, seven of the eight sequenced donors were seropositive, and one was seronegative.

The sample was CD8+ T cells sorted from blood. V and J are TRBV29-1 and TRBJ2-1, with 10 bases identical to TRBD1. The origin of this receptor is a woman younger than 30 in good health. The DNA for the CDR3 is TGCAGCGTTGAAGCGCCGGGACAGGGGTCTTTCAATGAGCAGTTCTTC. This encodes CSVEAPGQGSFNEQFF.